Each of the 30 T cell receptor beta chains below was sequenced from the same sample in a study of PD-1 blockade in classical Hodgkin lymphoma. The time point denotes: cycle 4 day 1 (C4D1), after 5 to 7 weeks of nivolumab. Exposure to brentuximab vedotin varied, and each patient had relapsed following autologous stem cell transplantation. This table comes from immunoSEQ multiplex PCR, and its TCRdb copy is limited to in-frame clones, with some not included. The table lists 25,000 to 35,000 clones, around 80% of them singletons, with 15% to 20% in the top ten. The sample consisted of peripheral blood mononuclear cells (PBMCs), taken before the fourth cycle of nivolumab. These receptors originate from a human donor with classical Hodgkin lymphoma.

The rearrangement uses TRBV19 and TRBJ1-1, with TRBD1 matching 7 bases. Germline CDR1 reads LNHDA; CDR2 reads SQIVND (reference sequence). CDR3 size: 15 residues. The V segment lost 5 bases and the J segment 0 bases; nucleotides outside the gene matches: 6. CDR3 coding DNA: TGTGCCAGTAGTTCACAGGGGACCATGAACACTGAAGCTTTCTTT. Residues: CASSSQGTMNTEAFF.

The V and J genes are TRBV28 and TRBJ1-5; the D is unclear. The CDR3 has 13 residues. Per germline, CDR1 MDHEN and CDR2 SYDVKM. The V gene lost 3 bases and the J gene lost 9 bases, with 12 bases spanning the gap. The CDR3 sequence is CASSFLESGPQHF. DNA of the CDR3: TGTGCCAGCAGTTTCCTCGAATCAGGGCCCCAGCATTTT.

The CDR3 region has the DNA TGTGCCAGCAGTGTAACAGGGGTTTTCAACACCGGGGAGCTGTTTTTT. Encoded protein: CASSVTGVFNTGELFF. The J gene is TRBJ2-2, the V gene TRBV6-1; TRBD1 aligns across 7 bases. This CDR3 has 16 residues. The V segment lost 4 bases and the J segment 2 bases; nucleotides outside the gene matches: 7. The germline gives CDR1 MNHNS, CDR2 SASEGT.

This clone was detected only a few times. The rearrangement joins TRBV7-9 to TRBJ1-1; D not resolved. This CDR3 is built from 16 residues. Looked up from germline, CDR1 is SEHNR and CDR2 is FQNEAQ (reference sequence). V shed 8 bases and J shed 1 base, with 20 bases lying between them. The CDR3 nucleotides read TGTGCCAGCCTATTTAGTCGGGCGGGGTCGAACACTGAAGCTTTCTTT. Translated: CASLFSRAGSNTEAFF.

The chain's CDR3 is CASSPGRIRNQPQHF. CDR3 in DNA: TGTGCCAGCAGCCCGGGTAGAATAAGGAATCAGCCCCAGCATTTT. The V and J genes are TRBV7-2 and TRBJ1-5; D is uncertain. The germline CDR1 and CDR2 sequences are SGHTA and FQGNSA. The CDR3 runs 15 residues. V was cut by 5 bases and J by 4 bases, with 15 bases left in between.

This clone was detected once. Here the CDR3 reads CASSVLADGYTF. CDR3 DNA: TGTGCCAGCAGTGTTTTGGCCGATGGCTACACCTTC. The chain joins TRBV2 to TRBJ1-2, with D unresolved. V was shortened by 4 bases and J by 6 bases, with 9 bases between the two germline ends. The CDR3 length is 12 residues. Looked up from germline, CDR1 is SNHLY and CDR2 is FYNNEI.

The chain employs TRBV18 and TRBJ1-2; unclear D gene. Trimming cost V 2 bases and J 0 bases, with 10 bases left between them. There are 15 residues in the CDR3. CDR1 and CDR2 from the germline V gene are KGHSH and LQKENI. The CDR3 nucleotides read TGTGCCAGCTCACCATTGGGCGACACTAACTATGGCTACACCTTC. Residues: CASSPLGDTNYGYTF.

This sequence joins TRBV2 and TRBJ1-2; D unclear. V was shortened by 4 bases and J by 0 bases, with 6 bases between the two germline ends. Germline CDR1 and CDR2: SNHLY and FYNNEI. This CDR3 comprises 13 residues. CDR3 nucleotides: TGTGCCAGCAGTGTGGACCCTAACTATGGCTACACCTTC. This translates into CASSVDPNYGYTF. The full variable domain, with the rest looked up from reference TRBV2 and TRBJ1-2, is EPEVTQTPSHQVTQMGQEVILRCVPISNHLYFYWYRQILGQKVEFLVSFYNNEISEKSEIFDDQFSVERPDGSNFTLKIRSTKLEDSAMYFCASSVDPNYGYTFGSGTRLTVV.

The chain carries TRBV10-3 and TRBJ2-7; D not resolved. This CDR3 is built from 14 residues. The germline V gene has CDR1 ENHRY and CDR2 SYGVKD. V was trimmed by 0 bases and J by 3 bases, leaving 9 bases between them. The CDR3 reads CAISESRYRYEQYF. CDR3 in DNA: TGTGCCATCAGTGAGTCCCGTTACCGCTACGAGCAGTACTTC.

The genes are TRBV5-1 and TRBJ1-1; D not certain. The V end lost 4 bases, the J end lost 4 bases, and 11 bases lay between the germline ends. The CDR3 consists of 13 residues. Per the germline V gene, CDR1 is SGHRS and CDR2 is YFSETQ. The CDR3 DNA is TGCGCCAGCAGCCCTGACACGGGCACTGAAGCTTTCTTT. Protein: CASSPDTGTEAFF.

This rearrangement joins TRBV5-1 to TRBJ2-7; D might be TRBD2 (7 bases). Between the trimmed V and J ends, which lost 4 bases and 5 bases, there was a span of 13 bases. The CDR3 has 13 residues. Germline CDR1 is SGHRS and CDR2 is YFSETQ. The DNA of the CDR3 is TGCGCCAGCAGCCCACAGGGAGGGGACGAGCAGTACTTC. Its translation is CASSPQGGDEQYF.

The genes are TRBV11-2 and TRBJ2-5; D is undetermined. Germline V gene lookup returns CDR1 SGHAT and CDR2 FQNNGV. Trimming shortened V by 3 bases and J by 4 bases, and 18 bases separated the two germline ends. This CDR3 is built from 16 residues. Written as DNA, the CDR3 is TGTGCCAGCAGCTTCTCTAAACTACGTCGAGGAGAGACCCAGTACTTC. Translation gives CASSFSKLRRGETQYF.

This clone was observed a few times. V and J are TRBV23-1 and TRBJ2-2; D not certain. TRBV23-1 is an open reading frame, and its role is uncertain. The CDR3 loop spans 17 amino acids. Trimming cost V 7 bases and J 2 bases, with 20 bases left between them. CDR3 loop: CASTQSGIQANTGELFF. The CDR3 region has the DNA TGCGCCAGCACCCAATCAGGAATCCAGGCTAACACCGGGGAGCTGTTTTTT.

The rearrangement uses TRBV28 and TRBJ1-2; D possibly corresponds to TRBD1 (5 bases). Germline CDR1 MDHEN, CDR2 SYDVKM. This CDR3 has 13 amino acids. Trimming pared 5 bases from V and 7 bases from J, leaving 14 bases between. The CDR3 nucleotides read TGTGCCAGCAGTGTGGGGCAGGCCCCTGGCTACACCTTC. It is translated as CASSVGQAPGYTF.

The rearrangement uses TRBV29-1 and TRBJ1-2, with D tentatively TRBD1 (6 bases). Germline V gives CDR1 SQVTM, CDR2 ANQGSEA. V lost 4 bases to trimming and J lost 7 bases, with 13 bases between them. This CDR3 contains 12 residues. CDR3 bases: TGCAGCGTTGGGGGGCAGGGCTCTGGCTACACCTTC. This sequence encodes CSVGGQGSGYTF.

CDR3 protein: CASSPEYGSYNEQFF. CDR3 bases: TGTGCCAGCAGCCCAGAGTACGGGTCCTACAATGAGCAGTTCTTC. The rearrangement joins TRBV4-2 to TRBJ2-1; D is ambiguous. V lost 4 bases to trimming and J lost 1 base, with 11 bases between them. Per germline, CDR1 LGHNA and CDR2 YNFKEQ. CDR3 length equals 15 residues.

The chain employs TRBV2 and TRBJ2-7; D gene ambiguous. There are 13 residues in the CDR3. The germline V and J ends were trimmed by 2 bases and 3 bases, with 8 bases remaining between them. CDR1 SNHLY and CDR2 FYNNEI come from the germline V gene. The CDR3 sequence: CASSEPFNYEQYF. For the CDR3, the DNA is TGTGCCAGCAGTGAACCGTTTAACTACGAGCAGTACTTC.

The chain couples TRBV19 to TRBJ1-1; TRBD1 matches at 7 bases. The germline V gene encodes CDR1 LNHDA and CDR2 SQIVND (reference sequence). This CDR3 region has 14 residues. Trimming took 3 bases from V and 4 from J; bases not matched to a gene: 5. The CDR3 DNA follows: TGTGCCAGTAGTATCGGGACAGTACGCACTGAAGCTTTCTTT. This encodes CASSIGTVRTEAFF.

The chain combines TRBV27 with TRBJ2-7; D is uncertain. CDR1 is MNHEY and CDR2 is SMNVEV in the germline V gene (reference sequence). V dropped 2 bases and J dropped 3 bases, with 5 bases sitting between them. The CDR3 is made up of 12 amino acids. The CDR3 bases are TGTGCCAGCAGTTTACCCATCTACGAGCAGTACTTC. Translated: CASSLPIYEQYF.

The chain carries TRBV7-9 and TRBJ2-7; 7 bases are a match to TRBD1. V trimming: 0 bases; J trimming: 2 bases; junction bases outside the gene matches: 4. Per germline, CDR1 SEHNR and CDR2 FQNEAQ (reference sequence). CDR3 length: 15 amino acids. CDR3 DNA sequence: TGTGCCAGCAGCTTAGCGAGGGACAGCCCCTACGAGCAGTACTTC. Protein sequence: CASSLARDSPYEQYF.

The chain has TRBV27 and TRBJ2-5; D ambiguous. Deletions cut 0 bases from V and 5 bases from J, with 13 bases between. Germline lookup yields CDR1 MNHEY and CDR2 SMNVEV (reference sequence). The CDR3 is 15 amino acids. The DNA of the CDR3 is TGTGCCAGCAGTTTATCGTCCAGAGTCGGGGAGACCCAGTACTTC. Amino acid sequence: CASSLSSRVGETQYF.

The chain carries TRBV28 and TRBJ2-5; D is perhaps TRBD1 (6 bases). The CDR3 has 13 amino acids. CDR1 and CDR2 (germline): MDHEN, SYDVKM. Trimming cost V 7 bases and J 2 bases, with 11 bases left between them. CDR3 protein: CASTLGQQETQYF. In DNA, the CDR3 is TGTGCCAGCACCCTAGGACAGCAAGAGACCCAGTACTTC.

The chain joins TRBV11-2 to TRBJ2-7; D remains ambiguous. The CDR3 has 15 amino acids. The germline CDR1 and CDR2 sequences are SGHAT and FQNNGV. Trimming removed 5 bases at V and 0 bases at J, with 14 bases between. CDR3 sequence reads: CASSTDKLSSYEQYF. As DNA, the CDR3 is TGTGCCAGCAGCACTGACAAGTTGAGCTCCTACGAGCAGTACTTC.

The chain recombines TRBV27 with TRBJ2-2, with D possibly matching TRBD1 (6 bases). The V end lost 3 bases, the J end lost 0 bases, and 11 bases lay between the germline ends. The CDR3 is made up of 16 amino acids. The germline V gene has CDR1 MNHEY and CDR2 SMNVEV (reference sequence). The CDR3 here is CASSFSGTTNTGELFF. The CDR3 nucleotides are TGTGCCAGCAGTTTCAGTGGGACAACGAACACCGGGGAGCTGTTTTTT.

The rearrangement links TRBV5-1 to TRBJ2-2, with 7 bases aligning to TRBD1. The CDR3 spans 17 residues. Germline assignment: CDR1 SGHRS and CDR2 YFSETQ. The ends lost 0 bases at V and 6 bases at J; junction bases unmatched: 11. The CDR3 coding sequence is TGCGCCAGCAGCTTGGACATAAAGGGGGCCTTTCCCGGGGAGCTGTTTTTT. Encoded protein: CASSLDIKGAFPGELFF.

The chain joins TRBV7-2 to TRBJ1-2, with no clear D. From germline, CDR1 is SGHTA and CDR2 FQGNSA. The V gene lost 5 bases and the J gene lost 10 bases, with 11 bases spanning the gap. The CDR3 has 11 amino acids. The chain's CDR3 is CASSPPRDYTF. In DNA, the CDR3 is TGTGCCAGCAGCCCGCCAAGGGACTACACCTTC.

In this sample, this clone turned up once. V gene TRBV6-1 combines with J gene TRBJ2-1, with 10 nucleotides matching TRBD2. J was trimmed by 6 bases and V by 6 bases; bases with no gene match: 5. Germline lookup yields CDR1 MNHNS and CDR2 SASEGT. The CDR3 runs to 14 residues. CDR3 loop: CASSSSGRGNEQFF. As DNA, the CDR3 is TGTGCCAGCAGCTCTAGCGGGAGAGGCAATGAGCAGTTCTTC.

The chain has TRBV6-1 and TRBJ2-1; 9 bases map to TRBD1. J lost 7 bases, V lost 4 bases, and 11 bases had no gene match. There are 16 residues in the CDR3. The germline V gene encodes CDR1 MNHNS and CDR2 SASEGT. The CDR3 DNA reads TGTGCCAGCAGTGGAAACAGGGGGCTTAGGAGTAATGAGCAGTTCTTC. Protein sequence: CASSGNRGLRSNEQFF.

The gene calls are TRBV7-9 and TRBJ1-1; possibly TRBD1 for D (6 bases). Germline-derived CDR1 and CDR2 are SEHNR and FQNEAQ (reference sequence). V was trimmed by 6 bases and J by 5 bases, leaving 13 bases between them. This CDR3 has 13 amino acids. In nucleotides, the CDR3 is TGTGCCAGCAGGAACCAGGGGCAAACTGAAGCTTTCTTT. It is translated as CASRNQGQTEAFF.

This clone was observed a handful of times. J is TRBJ1-1 and V is TRBV6-1; D remains ambiguous. The CDR3 runs to 11 residues. V was pared by 8 bases and J by 1 base, with 5 bases between. In germline, CDR1 is MNHNS, CDR2 SASEGT. The CDR3 protein is CASARNTEAFF. The CDR3 DNA is TGTGCCAGCGCAAGGAACACTGAAGCTTTCTTT.